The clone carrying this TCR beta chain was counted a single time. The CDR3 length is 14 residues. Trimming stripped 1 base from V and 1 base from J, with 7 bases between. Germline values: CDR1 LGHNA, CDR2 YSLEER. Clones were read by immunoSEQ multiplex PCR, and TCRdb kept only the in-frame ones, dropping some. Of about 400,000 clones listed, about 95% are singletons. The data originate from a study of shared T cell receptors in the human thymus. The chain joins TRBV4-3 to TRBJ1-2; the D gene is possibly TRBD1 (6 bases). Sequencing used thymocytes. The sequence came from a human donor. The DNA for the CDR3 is TGCGCCAGCAGCCAAGGACAGGTTAACTATGGCTACACCTTC. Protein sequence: CASSQGQVNYGYTF.